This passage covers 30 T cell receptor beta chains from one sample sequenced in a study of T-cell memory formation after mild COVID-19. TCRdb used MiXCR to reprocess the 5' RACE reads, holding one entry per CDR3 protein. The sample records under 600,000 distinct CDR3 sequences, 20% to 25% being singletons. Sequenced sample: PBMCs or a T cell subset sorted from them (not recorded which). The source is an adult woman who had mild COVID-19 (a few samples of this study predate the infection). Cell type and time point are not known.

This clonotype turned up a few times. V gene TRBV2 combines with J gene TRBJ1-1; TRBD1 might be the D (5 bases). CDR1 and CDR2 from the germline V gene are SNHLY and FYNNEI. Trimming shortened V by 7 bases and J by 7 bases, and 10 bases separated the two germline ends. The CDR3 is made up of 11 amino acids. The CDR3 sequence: CASTKGIEAFF. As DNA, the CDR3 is TGTGCCAGCACCAAGGGGATTGAAGCTTTCTTT.

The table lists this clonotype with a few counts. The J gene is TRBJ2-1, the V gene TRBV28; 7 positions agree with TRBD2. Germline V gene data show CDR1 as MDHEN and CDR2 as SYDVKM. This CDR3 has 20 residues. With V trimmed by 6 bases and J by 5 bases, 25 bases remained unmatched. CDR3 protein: CASSHGIGGRAVSPDNEQFF. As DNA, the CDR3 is TGTGCCAGCAGCCACGGGATAGGCGGGAGAGCCGTGTCCCCCGACAATGAGCAGTTCTTC.

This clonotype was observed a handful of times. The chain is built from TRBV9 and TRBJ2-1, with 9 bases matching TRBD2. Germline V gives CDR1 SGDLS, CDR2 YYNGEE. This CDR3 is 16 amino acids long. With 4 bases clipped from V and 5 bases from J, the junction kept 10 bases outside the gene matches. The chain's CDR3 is CASSTPLAGRDNEQFF. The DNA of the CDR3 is TGTGCCAGCAGCACCCCCCTAGCGGGACGGGACAATGAGCAGTTCTTC.

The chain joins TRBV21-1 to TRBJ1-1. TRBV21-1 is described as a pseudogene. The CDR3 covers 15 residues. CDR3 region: CASSNFPLGDTEAFF. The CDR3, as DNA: TGTGCCAGCAGCAATTTTCCATTGGGTGACACTGAAGCTTTCTTT.

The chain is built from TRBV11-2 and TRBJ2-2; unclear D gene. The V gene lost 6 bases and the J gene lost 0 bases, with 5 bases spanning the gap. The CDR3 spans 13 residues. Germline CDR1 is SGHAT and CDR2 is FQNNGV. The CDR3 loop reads CASRYTNTGELFF. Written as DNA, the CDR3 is TGTGCCAGCAGATACACGAACACCGGGGAGCTGTTTTTT.

In DNA form, the CDR3 reads TGTGCCACCAGCAGAGGGGGGACTAGCGGGGGAAATGAGCAGTTCTTC. Protein product: CATSRGGTSGGNEQFF. The V gene is TRBV15, the J gene TRBJ2-1; 14 bases are a match to TRBD2. CDR1 LNHNV and CDR2 YYDKDF come from the germline V gene (reference sequence). This CDR3 has 16 amino acids. J was trimmed by 7 bases and V by 1 base; bases with no gene match: 3.

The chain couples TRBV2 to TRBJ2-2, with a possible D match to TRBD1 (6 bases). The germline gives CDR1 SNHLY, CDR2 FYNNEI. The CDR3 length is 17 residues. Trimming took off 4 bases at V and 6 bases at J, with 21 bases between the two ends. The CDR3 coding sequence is TGTGCCAGCAGTGTTCTGGACAGAGAACCTAACCCCGGGGAGCTGTTTTTT. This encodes CASSVLDREPNPGELFF.

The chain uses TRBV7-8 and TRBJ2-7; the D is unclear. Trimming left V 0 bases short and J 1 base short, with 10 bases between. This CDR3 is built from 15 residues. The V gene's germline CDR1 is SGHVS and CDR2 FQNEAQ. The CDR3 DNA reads TGTGCCAGCAGCTTAGCCGGGCTGACTTCCTACGAGCAGTACTTC. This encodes CASSLAGLTSYEQYF.

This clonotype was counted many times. The CDR3 nucleotides are TGTGCCAGCAGTTTAGGGCTCGGGGCGAGCGCTGAAGCTTTCTTT. Protein: CASSLGLGASAEAFF. The gene calls are TRBV12-3 or TRBV12-4 and TRBJ1-1, with D perhaps matching TRBD1 (5 bases). V shed 1 base and J shed 6 bases, with 15 bases lying between them. This CDR3 spans 15 amino acids.

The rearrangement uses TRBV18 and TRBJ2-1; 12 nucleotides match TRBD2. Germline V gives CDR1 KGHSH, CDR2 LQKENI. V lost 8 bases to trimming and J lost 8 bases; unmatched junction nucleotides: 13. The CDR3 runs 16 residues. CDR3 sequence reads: CASGPLAGGPRDEQFF. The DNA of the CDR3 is TGTGCCAGCGGGCCTCTAGCGGGAGGGCCGCGGGATGAGCAGTTCTTC.

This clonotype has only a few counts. This CDR3 reads CASSLTSGRVNEQFF. The CDR3 DNA follows: TGTGCCAGCAGCCTTACTAGCGGGAGGGTCAATGAGCAGTTCTTC. The chain couples TRBV9 to TRBJ2-1; the match to TRBD2 covers 13 bases. Germline CDR1 and CDR2: SGDLS and YYNGEE. This CDR3 is 15 amino acids long. V gave up 4 bases and J gave up 6 bases; unmatched junction bases: 4. Complete variable domain (other parts from reference TRBV9 and TRBJ2-1): DSGVTQTPKHLITATGQRVTLRCSPRSGDLSVYWYQQSLDQGLQFLIQYYNGEERAKGNILERFSAQQFPDLHSELNLSSLELGDSALYFCASSLTSGRVNEQFFGPGTRLTVL.

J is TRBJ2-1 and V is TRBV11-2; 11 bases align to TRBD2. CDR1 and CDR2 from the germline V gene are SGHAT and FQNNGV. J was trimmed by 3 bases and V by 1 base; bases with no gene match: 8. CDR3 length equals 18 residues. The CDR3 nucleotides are TGTGCCAGCAGCTTAGCCCCGGCCGGGACTAGCGGCTACAATGAGCAGTTCTTC. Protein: CASSLAPAGTSGYNEQFF.

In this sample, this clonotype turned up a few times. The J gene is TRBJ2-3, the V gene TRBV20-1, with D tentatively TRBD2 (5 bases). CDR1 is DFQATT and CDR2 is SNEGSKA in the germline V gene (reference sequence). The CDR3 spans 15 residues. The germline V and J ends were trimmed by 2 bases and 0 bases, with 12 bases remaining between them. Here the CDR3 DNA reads TGCAGTGCTAGACCGGGGTTTTATAGCACAGATACGCAGTATTTT. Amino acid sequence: CSARPGFYSTDTQYF.

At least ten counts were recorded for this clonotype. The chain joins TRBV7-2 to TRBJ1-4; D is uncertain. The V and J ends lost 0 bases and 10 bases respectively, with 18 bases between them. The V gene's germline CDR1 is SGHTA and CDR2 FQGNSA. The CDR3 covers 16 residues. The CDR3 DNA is TGTGCCAGCAGCTTAGCAGCAGGACTAGCCGAGGGAAAACTGTTTTTT. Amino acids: CASSLAAGLAEGKLFF.

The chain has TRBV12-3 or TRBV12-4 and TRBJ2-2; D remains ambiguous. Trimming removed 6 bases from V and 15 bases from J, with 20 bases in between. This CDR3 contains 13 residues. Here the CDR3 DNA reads TGTGCCAGCAGCTCTCCAGAGGAGCTCAAGTTGTTTTTT. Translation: CASSSPEELKLFF.

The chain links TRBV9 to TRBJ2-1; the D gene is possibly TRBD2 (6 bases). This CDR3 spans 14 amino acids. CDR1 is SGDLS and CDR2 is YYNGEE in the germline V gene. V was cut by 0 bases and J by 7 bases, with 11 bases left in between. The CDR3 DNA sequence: TGTGCCAGCAGCGTAGAGGATGGGGGGAATGAGCAGTTCTTC. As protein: CASSVEDGGNEQFF.

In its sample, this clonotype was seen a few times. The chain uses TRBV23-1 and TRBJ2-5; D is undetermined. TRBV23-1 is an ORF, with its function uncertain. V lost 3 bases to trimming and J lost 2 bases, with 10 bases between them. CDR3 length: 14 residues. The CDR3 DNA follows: TGCGCCAGCAGTCACCTGGTAGGGCAAGAGACCCAGTACTTC. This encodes CASSHLVGQETQYF.

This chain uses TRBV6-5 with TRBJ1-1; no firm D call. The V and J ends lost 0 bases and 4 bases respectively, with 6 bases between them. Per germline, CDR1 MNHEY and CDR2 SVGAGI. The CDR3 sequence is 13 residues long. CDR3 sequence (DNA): TGTGCCAGCAGTTACTCCACGATCACTGAAGCTTTCTTT. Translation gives CASSYSTITEAFF.

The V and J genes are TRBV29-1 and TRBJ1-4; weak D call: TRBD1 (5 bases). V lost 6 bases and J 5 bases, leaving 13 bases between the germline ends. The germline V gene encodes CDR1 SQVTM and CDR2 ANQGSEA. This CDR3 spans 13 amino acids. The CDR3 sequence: CSVGHSRNEKLFF. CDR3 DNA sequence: TGCAGCGTCGGACACTCGAGGAATGAAAAACTGTTTTTT.

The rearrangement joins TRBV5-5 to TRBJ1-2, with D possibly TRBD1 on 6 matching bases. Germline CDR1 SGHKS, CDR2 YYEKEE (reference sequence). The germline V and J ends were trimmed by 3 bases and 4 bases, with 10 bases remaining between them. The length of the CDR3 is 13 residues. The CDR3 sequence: CASSWDTLYGYTF. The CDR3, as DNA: TGTGCCAGCAGCTGGGACACCCTCTATGGCTACACCTTC.

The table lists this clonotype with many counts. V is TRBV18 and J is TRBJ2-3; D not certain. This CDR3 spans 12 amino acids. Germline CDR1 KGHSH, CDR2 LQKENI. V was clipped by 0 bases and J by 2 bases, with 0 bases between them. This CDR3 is CASSPPTDTQYF. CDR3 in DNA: TGTGCCAGCTCACCACCCACAGATACGCAGTATTTT.

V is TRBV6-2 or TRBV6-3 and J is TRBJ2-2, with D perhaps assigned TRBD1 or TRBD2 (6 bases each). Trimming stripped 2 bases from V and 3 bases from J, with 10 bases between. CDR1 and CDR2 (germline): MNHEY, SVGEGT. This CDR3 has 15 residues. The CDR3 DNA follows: TGTGCCAGCAGTTACAGAGGGGGGCACACCGGGGAGCTGTTTTTT. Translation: CASSYRGGHTGELFF.

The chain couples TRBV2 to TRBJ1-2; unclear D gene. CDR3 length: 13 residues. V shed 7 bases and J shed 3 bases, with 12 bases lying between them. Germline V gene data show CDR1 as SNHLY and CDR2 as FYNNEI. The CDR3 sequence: CASTGISDYGYTF. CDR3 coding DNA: TGTGCCAGCACCGGGATATCGGACTATGGCTACACCTTC.

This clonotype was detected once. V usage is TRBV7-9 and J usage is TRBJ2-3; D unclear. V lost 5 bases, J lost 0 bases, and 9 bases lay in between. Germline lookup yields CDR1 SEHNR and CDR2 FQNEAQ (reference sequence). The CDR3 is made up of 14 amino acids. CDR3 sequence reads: CASSRNGSTDTQYF. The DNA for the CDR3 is TGTGCCAGCAGCAGAAACGGAAGCACAGATACGCAGTATTTT.

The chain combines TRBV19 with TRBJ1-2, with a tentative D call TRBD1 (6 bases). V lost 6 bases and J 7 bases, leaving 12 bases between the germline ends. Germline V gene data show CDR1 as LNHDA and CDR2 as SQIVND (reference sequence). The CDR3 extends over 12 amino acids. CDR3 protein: CASRNTGSGYTF. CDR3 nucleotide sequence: TGTGCCAGTAGGAACACAGGGTCTGGCTACACCTTC. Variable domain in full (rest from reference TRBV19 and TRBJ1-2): DGGITQSPKYLFRKEGQNVTLSCEQNLNHDAMYWYRQDPGQGLRLIYYSQIVNDFQKGDIAEGYSVSREKKESFPLTVTSAQKNPTAFYLCASRNTGSGYTFGSGTRLTVV.

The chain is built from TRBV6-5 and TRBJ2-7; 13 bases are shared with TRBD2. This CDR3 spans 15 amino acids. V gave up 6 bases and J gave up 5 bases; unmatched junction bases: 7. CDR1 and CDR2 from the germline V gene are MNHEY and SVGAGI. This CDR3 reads CASRRLAGGENEQYF. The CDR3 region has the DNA TGTGCCAGCAGGCGACTAGCGGGAGGAGAAAACGAGCAGTACTTC.

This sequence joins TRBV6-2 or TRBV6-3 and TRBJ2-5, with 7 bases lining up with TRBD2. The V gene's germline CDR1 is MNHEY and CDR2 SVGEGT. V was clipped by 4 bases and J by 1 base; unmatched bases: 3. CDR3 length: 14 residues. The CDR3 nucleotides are TGTGCCAGCAGTTTGAGCGGGGTCCAAGAGACCCAGTACTTC. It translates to CASSLSGVQETQYF.

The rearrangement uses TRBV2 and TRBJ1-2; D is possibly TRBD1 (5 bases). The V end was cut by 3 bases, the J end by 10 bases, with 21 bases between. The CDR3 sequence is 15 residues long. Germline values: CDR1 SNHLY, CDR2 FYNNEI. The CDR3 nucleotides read TGTGCCAGCAGTGAGGGGCCCAGGCAGGGAACCACCTACACCTTC. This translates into CASSEGPRQGTTYTF.

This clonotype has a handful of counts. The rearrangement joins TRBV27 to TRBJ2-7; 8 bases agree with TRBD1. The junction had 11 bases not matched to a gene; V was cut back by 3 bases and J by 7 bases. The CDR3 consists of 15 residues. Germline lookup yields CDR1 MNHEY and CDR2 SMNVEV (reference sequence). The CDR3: CASSLARTGSREQYF. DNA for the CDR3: TGTGCCAGCAGTTTGGCCCGGACAGGGTCGAGGGAGCAGTACTTC.

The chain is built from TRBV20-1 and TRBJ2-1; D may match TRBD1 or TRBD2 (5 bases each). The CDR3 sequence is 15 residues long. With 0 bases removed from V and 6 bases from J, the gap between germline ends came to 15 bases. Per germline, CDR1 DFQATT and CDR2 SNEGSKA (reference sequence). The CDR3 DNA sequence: TGCAGTGCTAGAGATCCGGGGCTAGACACCAATGAGCAGTTCTTC. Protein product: CSARDPGLDTNEQFF.